This note documents a single T cell receptor beta chain sequence. This may come from a read error, since a much larger clone is one base off. The data stem from a study of molecular identifiers for immune sequencing clone quantification. TCR libraries were built in bulk with a published protocol and specific TCR primers. TCRdb re-derived calls from the PCR reads in MiXCR, one entry per CDR3 protein. The data show approximately 680,000 distinct CDR3 sequences, around 25% seen once. The sequenced sample was naive CD8+ T cells from blood, with Jurkat cell RNA spiked in. The subset: FACS-sorted CD8+CD4-CCR7+CD45RA+ naive T cells. The receptor's source is a human donor in good health. Some libraries in this study had Jurkat cell RNA spiked in.

CDR3 sequence: CASSFSRTETESIYEQYF. The DNA of the CDR3 is TGTGCCAGCAGTTTTTCCCGAACTGAGACAGAATCCATCTACGAGCAGTACTTC. This chain connects TRBV28 to TRBJ2-7; D is perhaps TRBD1 (5 bases). Germline CDR1 MDHEN, CDR2 SYDVKM. This CDR3 is 18 amino acids long. Deletions cut 3 bases from V and 3 bases from J, with 24 bases between.